One and the same sample provided the 24 T cell receptor beta chains below, sequenced in a study of blood T cells in healthy people across ages. For the second PCR, which ran for roughly 6 to 12 cycles, a sample-barcoded 5' primer and a J-beta primer mix were used. From the 5' RACE reads, TCRdb called clonotypes with MiXCR, one entry per CDR3 protein. The table lists about 800,000 distinct CDR3 sequences, approximately 25% of them singletons. These records were also assigned to another study, of T cells of mothers and their children.

The specimen was blood. The receptors stem from a boy younger than 18 in good health.

This clonotype was seen more than once but under ten times. The chain uses TRBV5-6 and TRBJ1-4; TRBD1 matches 7 bases. CDR1 and CDR2 (germline): SGHDT, YYEEEE. The CDR3 contains 14 residues. The V and J ends lost 4 bases and 5 bases, in that order; junction bases with no gene match: 5. CDR3 sequence (DNA): TGTGCCAGCAGCCCGGACAGGTGGAATGAAAAACTGTTTTTT. As protein: CASSPDRWNEKLFF.

The chain couples TRBV28 to TRBJ2-7; the D is unclear. CDR1 and CDR2 from the germline V gene are MDHEN and SYDVKM. V shed 7 bases and J shed 0 bases, with 7 bases lying between them. This CDR3 is 12 amino acids long. CDR3 sequence reads: CASKTLSYEQYF. In DNA, the CDR3 is TGTGCCAGCAAGACACTCTCCTACGAGCAGTACTTC.

This clonotype showed up just a few times. The genes are TRBV6-6 and TRBJ2-5; either TRBD1 or TRBD2 may fit D (5 bases each). The V end was cut by 6 bases, the J end by 10 bases, with 24 bases between. This CDR3 contains 15 residues. Per the germline V gene, CDR1 is MNHNY and CDR2 is SVGAGI (reference sequence). The CDR3 protein is CASRGRVGIAEGQYF. In nucleotides, the CDR3 is TGTGCCAGCAGGGGCAGGGTGGGCATTGCAGAGGGCCAGTACTTC.

The table lists this clonotype with many counts. This rearrangement joins TRBV5-8 to TRBJ1-4, with 7 nucleotides matching TRBD1. This CDR3 region has 18 residues. The trim removed 5 bases at V and 8 bases at J, leaving 21 bases unmatched. Germline CDR1 is SGHTS and CDR2 is YDEGEE. CDR3 loop: CASRRAGTALVRGEKLFF. In DNA, the CDR3 is TGTGCCAGCAGGCGCGCCGGGACAGCATTAGTCCGCGGCGAAAAACTGTTTTTT.

This clonotype was counted between two and nine times. The chain is built from TRBV7-3 and TRBJ1-2; 7 nucleotides line up with TRBD1. Germline V lookup: CDR1 SGHTA, CDR2 FQGTGA. The CDR3 runs 13 residues. After removal of 4 bases from V and 5 bases from J, the junction contained 4 bases not matched to a gene. CDR3 protein: CASSSGGQYGYTF. CDR3 coding DNA: TGTGCCAGCAGCTCAGGGGGTCAGTATGGCTACACCTTC.

About this clonotype itself: Germline and junction disagree at one end, which may indicate a read error. The gene calls are TRBV10-3 and TRBJ2-1; D possibly corresponds to TRBD1 (6 bases). The assigned J gene may be wrong: the sequence end matches TRBJ2-7 better. The CDR3 sequence is 16 residues long. From germline, CDR1 is ENHRY and CDR2 SYGVKD. Here the CDR3 reads CASVDSGYSHSYKQYF. The CDR3 DNA is TGTGCCTCGGTGGACAGTGGGTATTCCCACTCCTACAAGCAGTACTTC.

This clonotype was seen only a few times. The chain couples TRBV28 to TRBJ2-7, with D tentatively TRBD1 or TRBD2 (5 bases each). The CDR3 is 15 amino acids. V lost 6 bases and J lost 2, with 17 bases in between. Germline V gene lookup returns CDR1 MDHEN and CDR2 SYDVKM. The CDR3 loop reads CASSLPGPQTYEQYF. The CDR3 DNA reads as TGTGCCAGCAGCCTACCGGGACCTCAAACCTACGAGCAGTACTTC. The full variable domain, with the rest looked up from reference TRBV28 and TRBJ2-7, is DVKVTQSSRYLVKRTGEKVFLECVQDMDHENMFWYRQDPGLGLRLIYFSYDVKMKEKGDIPEGYSVSREKKERFSLILESASTNQTSMYLCASSLPGPQTYEQYFGPGTRLTVT.

V gene TRBV5-1 combines with J gene TRBJ2-1, with a tentative D call TRBD1 (5 bases). The J call is in doubt because the DNA end fits TRBJ2-7 better. The CDR3 is 18 amino acids. Germline CDR1 is SGHRS and CDR2 is YFSETQ. The CDR3 DNA follows: TGCGCCAGCAGCTTGGCAGCTCCGGACACAATATCGGCCCACGAGCAGTACTTC. This sequence encodes CASSLAAPDTISAHEQYF.

As concerns this clonotype: Germline and junction disagree at one end, which may indicate a read error. The chain couples TRBV12-3 or TRBV12-4 to TRBJ1-2; 8 bases agree with TRBD1. The CDR3 contains 13 residues. CDR3 residues: CACRSGGNYGYTF. The DNA for the CDR3 is TGTGCCTGCAGGTCAGGGGGCAACTATGGCTACACCTTC.

The gene calls are TRBV15 and TRBJ2-1; D gene unclear. V shed 8 bases and J shed 5 bases, with 7 bases lying between them. Per germline, CDR1 LNHNV and CDR2 YYDKDF (reference sequence). This CDR3 comprises 11 residues. The CDR3 bases are TGTGCCACCCTCTGGAACAATGAGCAGTTCTTC. Its protein product is CATLWNNEQFF.

This clonotype occurred a few times. V usage is TRBV20-1 and J usage is TRBJ2-5; 8 nucleotides align to TRBD1. Germline V gene sequence: CDR1 DFQATT, CDR2 SNEGSKA (reference sequence). CDR3 length: 13 residues. CDR3 protein: CSGRTGWIETQYF. CDR3 DNA sequence: TGCAGCGGTCGGACAGGGTGGATTGAGACCCAGTACTTC.

The J gene is TRBJ1-1, the V gene TRBV6-2 or TRBV6-3, with 8 bases matching TRBD1. V was pared by 3 bases and J by 8 bases, with 5 bases of the junction left unmatched. Germline V gives CDR1 MNHEY, CDR2 SVGEGT. This CDR3 comprises 13 residues. The CDR3 DNA follows: TGTGCCAGCAGTTATAATGGGGACAGGGAAGCTTTCTTT. It is translated as CASSYNGDREAFF.

DNA for the CDR3: TGTGCCAGCAGTCCCCTAGCGGGGGCCGAGCAGTACTTC. It translates to CASSPLAGAEQYF. The chain recombines TRBV12-3 or TRBV12-4 with TRBJ2-7; TRBD2 matches 10 bases. V shed 5 bases, J shed 6 bases, and the junction held 4 bases outside the gene matches. The CDR3 runs 13 residues.

The chain recombines TRBV2 with TRBJ2-3, with 10 bases matching TRBD2. V lost 4 bases and J lost 3; bases outside the gene matches: 4. Per the germline V gene, CDR1 is SNHLY and CDR2 is FYNNEI. This CDR3 is 15 amino acids long. Written as DNA, the CDR3 is TGTGCCAGCAGTGTAACTAGCGGGAAAACAGATACGCAGTATTTT. Translated: CASSVTSGKTDTQYF.

The chain links TRBV29-1 to TRBJ2-2; 9 bases map to TRBD2. The CDR3 runs to 15 residues. Germline CDR1 SQVTM, CDR2 ANQGSEA. V gave up 5 bases and J gave up 4 bases; unmatched junction bases: 8. CDR3 DNA sequence: TGCAGCGTTTTGAGAGGGACTAGCAGCACCGGGGAGCTGTTTTTT. Residues: CSVLRGTSSTGELFF.

A few counts support this clonotype. This chain uses TRBV24-1 with TRBJ1-1; D uncertain. The V end lost 3 bases, the J end lost 4 bases, and 8 bases lay between the germline ends. Germline-derived CDR1 and CDR2 are KGHDR and SFDVKD. The CDR3 has 13 amino acids. The chain's CDR3 is CATSDPMGTEAFF. The CDR3 DNA reads TGTGCCACCAGTGATCCCATGGGCACTGAAGCTTTCTTT.

This clonotype came up a few times. The gene calls are TRBV7-2 and TRBJ2-5; no definite D call. Germline CDR1 SGHTA, CDR2 FQGNSA. Trimming shortened V by 1 base and J by 5 bases, and 11 bases separated the two germline ends. The CDR3 spans 14 residues. CDR3 sequence: CASSLGGQWETQYF. The DNA of the CDR3 is TGTGCCAGCAGCTTAGGGGGTCAGTGGGAGACCCAGTACTTC.

In its sample, this clonotype was seen a few times. This sequence joins TRBV12-3 or TRBV12-4 and TRBJ1-1; 7 bases fit TRBD1. V dropped 5 bases and J dropped 1; count of bases not matched to a gene: 7. The CDR3 loop spans 15 amino acids. CDR3 in amino acids: CASSAGQRSNTEAFF. In nucleotides, the CDR3 is TGTGCCAGCAGTGCGGGACAGAGATCGAACACTGAAGCTTTCTTT.

This clonotype was found many times. The chain has TRBV7-2 and TRBJ2-5; weak D call: TRBD2 (5 bases). This CDR3 is 14 amino acids long. Trimming stripped 5 bases from V and 6 bases from J, with 16 bases between. Germline-derived CDR1 and CDR2 are SGHTA and FQGNSA. The chain's CDR3 is CASSPDWGGKTQYF. DNA for the CDR3: TGTGCCAGCAGCCCGGACTGGGGTGGGAAGACCCAGTACTTC.

This clonotype was observed a few times. The chain couples TRBV7-2 to TRBJ1-1; 7 bases match TRBD1. The germline gives CDR1 SGHTA, CDR2 FQGNSA. This CDR3 is 13 amino acids long. The V and J ends lost 10 bases and 4 bases, in that order; junction bases with no gene match: 9. For the CDR3, the DNA is TGTGCCACCGCGAAGGGGGCGGTCACTGAAGCTTTCTTT. This sequence encodes CATAKGAVTEAFF.

This clonotype was detected only once. The V call is TRBV19, the J call TRBJ1-1, with 10 positions matching TRBD1. In germline, CDR1 is LNHDA, CDR2 SQIVND (reference sequence). This CDR3 contains 15 residues. Trimming removed 8 bases from V and 6 bases from J; junction bases left unmatched: 12. Here the CDR3 DNA reads TGTGCCAGTCGAAAGTCGGACAGGGGGGCGGCTGAAGCTTTCTTT. This translates into CASRKSDRGAAEAFF.

In its sample, this clonotype was seen a few times. This sequence joins TRBV7-2 and TRBJ2-3; 8 nucleotides match TRBD1. CDR3 length: 14 amino acids. V trimming: 5 bases; J trimming: 4 bases; junction bases outside the gene matches: 5. Germline V lookup: CDR1 SGHTA, CDR2 FQGNSA. The CDR3 spells CASSIDRGPDTQYF. CDR3 bases: TGTGCCAGCAGCATCGACAGGGGACCAGATACGCAGTATTTT.

Notes on this clonotype: A read error may produce the germline difference seen at one junction end. The chain employs TRBV7-2 and TRBJ2-5; no clear D. Matching the DNA end better, TRBJ2-7 makes the J call doubtful. Germline lookup yields CDR1 SGHTA and CDR2 FQGNSA. CDR3 length equals 13 residues. The chain's CDR3 is CASGLGILYEQYF. The CDR3 bases are TGTGCCAGCGGCTTGGGCATTTTATACGAGCAGTACTTC.

J is TRBJ2-5 and V is TRBV4-2; 11 positions agree with TRBD1. The CDR3 runs 17 residues. Germline V gene data show CDR1 as LGHNA and CDR2 as YNFKEQ. The V and J ends lost 2 bases and 4 bases, in that order; junction bases with no gene match: 9. The CDR3 DNA reads as TGTGCCAGCAGCCAAACCTCGGGGACAGGGGGTTTAGAGACCCAGTACTTC. Its translation: CASSQTSGTGGLETQYF.